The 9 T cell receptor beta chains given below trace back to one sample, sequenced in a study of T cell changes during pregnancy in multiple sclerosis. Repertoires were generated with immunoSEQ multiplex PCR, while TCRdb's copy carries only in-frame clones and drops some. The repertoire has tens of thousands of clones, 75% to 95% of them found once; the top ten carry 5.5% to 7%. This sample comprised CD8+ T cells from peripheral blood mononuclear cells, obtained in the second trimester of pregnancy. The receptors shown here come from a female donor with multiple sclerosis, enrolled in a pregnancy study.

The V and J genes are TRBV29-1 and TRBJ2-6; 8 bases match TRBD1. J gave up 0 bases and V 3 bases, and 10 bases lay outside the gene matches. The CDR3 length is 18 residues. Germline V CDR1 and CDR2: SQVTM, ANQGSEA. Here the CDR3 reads CSVEGGQGDLSGANVLTF. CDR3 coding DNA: TGCAGCGTTGAGGGTGGACAGGGAGATCTCTCTGGGGCCAACGTCCTGACTTTC.

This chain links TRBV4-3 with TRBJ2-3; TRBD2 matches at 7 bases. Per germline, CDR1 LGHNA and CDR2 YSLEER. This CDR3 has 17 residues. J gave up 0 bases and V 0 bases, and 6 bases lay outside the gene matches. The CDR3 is CASSQDPGLGSTDTQYF. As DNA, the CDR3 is TGCGCCAGCAGCCAAGACCCCGGACTAGGTAGCACAGATACGCAGTATTTT.

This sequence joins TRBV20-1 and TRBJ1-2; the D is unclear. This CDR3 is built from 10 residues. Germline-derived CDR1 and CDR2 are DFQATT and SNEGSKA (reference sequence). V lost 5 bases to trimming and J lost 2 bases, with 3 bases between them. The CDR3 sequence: CSALNYGYTF. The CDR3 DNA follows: TGCAGTGCTCTAAACTATGGCTACACCTTC.

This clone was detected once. The CDR3 DNA is TGTGCCTGGGGCGGGGGGACTGAAGCTTTCTTT. Translated: CAWGGGTEAFF. V gene TRBV30 combines with J gene TRBJ1-1, with D perhaps TRBD1 (5 bases). V lost 5 bases, J lost 5 bases, and 9 bases lay in between. The CDR3 is 11 amino acids. Looked up from germline, CDR1 is GTSNPN and CDR2 is SVGIG (reference sequence). Drawing the rest from reference TRBV30 and TRBJ1-1, the complete variable domain is SQTIHQWPATLVQPVGSPLSLECTVEGTSNPNLYWYRQAAGRGLQLLFYSVGIGQISSEVPQNLSASRPQDRQFILSSKKLLLSDSGFYLCAWGGGTEAFFGQGTRLTVV.

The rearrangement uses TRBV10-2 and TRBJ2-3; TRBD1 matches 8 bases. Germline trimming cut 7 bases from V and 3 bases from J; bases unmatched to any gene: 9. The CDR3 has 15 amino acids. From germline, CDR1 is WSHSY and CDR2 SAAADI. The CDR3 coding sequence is TGCGCCAGCAAAGAGAGCGGACAGGGTACAGATACGCAGTATTTT. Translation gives CASKESGQGTDTQYF.

The CDR3 is CASRAMDRSYEQYF. The CDR3 region has the DNA TGTGCCAGCAGGGCCATGGACAGGAGTTACGAGCAGTACTTC. This chain joins TRBV28 and TRBJ2-7; the match to TRBD1 covers 7 bases. Germline lookup yields CDR1 MDHEN and CDR2 SYDVKM. The CDR3 has 14 residues. The junction had 9 bases not matched to a gene; V was cut back by 6 bases and J by 4 bases.

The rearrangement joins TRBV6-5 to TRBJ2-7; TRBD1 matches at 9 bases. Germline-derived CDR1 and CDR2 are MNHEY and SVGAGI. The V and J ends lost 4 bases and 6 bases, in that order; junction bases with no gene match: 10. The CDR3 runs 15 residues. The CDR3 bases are TGTGCCAGCAGTTCAACAGGGGGCTCGGAGCGCGAGCAGTACTTC. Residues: CASSSTGGSEREQYF.

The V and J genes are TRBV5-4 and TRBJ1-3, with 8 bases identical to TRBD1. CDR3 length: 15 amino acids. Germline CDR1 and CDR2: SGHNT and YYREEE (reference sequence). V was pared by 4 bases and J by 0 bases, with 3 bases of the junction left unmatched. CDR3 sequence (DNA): TGTGCCAGCAGCATAGACAGGGGCTCTGGAAACACCATATATTTT. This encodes CASSIDRGSGNTIYF.

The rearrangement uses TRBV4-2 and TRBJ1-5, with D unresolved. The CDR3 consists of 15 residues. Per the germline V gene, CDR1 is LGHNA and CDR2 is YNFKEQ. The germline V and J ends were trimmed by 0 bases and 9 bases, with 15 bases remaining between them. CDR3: CASSQEEAPVSPQHF. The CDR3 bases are TGTGCCAGCAGCCAAGAAGAGGCGCCCGTCTCGCCCCAGCATTTT.